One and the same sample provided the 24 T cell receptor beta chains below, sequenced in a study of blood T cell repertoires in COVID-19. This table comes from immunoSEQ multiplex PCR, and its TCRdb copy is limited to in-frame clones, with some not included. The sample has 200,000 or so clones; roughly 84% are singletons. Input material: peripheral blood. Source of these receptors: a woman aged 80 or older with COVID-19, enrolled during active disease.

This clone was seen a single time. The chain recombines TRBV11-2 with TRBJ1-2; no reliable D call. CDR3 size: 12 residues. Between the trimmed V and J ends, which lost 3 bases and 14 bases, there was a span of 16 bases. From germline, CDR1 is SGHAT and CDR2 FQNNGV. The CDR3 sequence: CASSFQKTTRTF. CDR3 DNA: TGTGCCAGCAGCTTCCAAAAAACTACCCGGACCTTC.

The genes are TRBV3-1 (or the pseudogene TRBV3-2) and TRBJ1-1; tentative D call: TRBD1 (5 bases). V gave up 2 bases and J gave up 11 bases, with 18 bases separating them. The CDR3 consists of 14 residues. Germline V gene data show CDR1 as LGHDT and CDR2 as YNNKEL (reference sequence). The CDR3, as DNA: TGTGCCAGCAGCCAAAAACCTCAGGGTTCCGAGGCTTTCTTT. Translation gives CASSQKPQGSEAFF.

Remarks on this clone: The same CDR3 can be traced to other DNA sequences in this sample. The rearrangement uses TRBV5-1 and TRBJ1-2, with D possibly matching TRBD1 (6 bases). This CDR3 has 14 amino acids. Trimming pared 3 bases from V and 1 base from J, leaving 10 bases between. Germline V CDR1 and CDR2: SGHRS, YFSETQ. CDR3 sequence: CASSSTGDNYGYTF. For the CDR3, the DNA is TGCGCCAGCAGCTCGACAGGAGATAACTATGGCTACACCTTC.

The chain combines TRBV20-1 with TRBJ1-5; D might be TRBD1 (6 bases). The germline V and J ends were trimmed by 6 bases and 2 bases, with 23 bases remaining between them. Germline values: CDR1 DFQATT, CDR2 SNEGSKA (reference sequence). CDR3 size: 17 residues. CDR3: CSASGRQAPEGNQPQHF. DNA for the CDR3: TGCAGTGCCAGTGGTAGACAGGCCCCGGAGGGCAATCAGCCCCAGCATTTT.

DNA of the CDR3: TGCGCCAGCAGCCCGGAGGGAGTCGAGCAGTACTTC. It specifies CASSPEGVEQYF. This sequence joins TRBV5-1 and TRBJ2-7, with TRBD2 as a possible D gene (6 bases). Trimming cost V 4 bases and J 6 bases, with 11 bases left between them. Germline V gives CDR1 SGHRS, CDR2 YFSETQ. The CDR3 loop spans 12 amino acids.

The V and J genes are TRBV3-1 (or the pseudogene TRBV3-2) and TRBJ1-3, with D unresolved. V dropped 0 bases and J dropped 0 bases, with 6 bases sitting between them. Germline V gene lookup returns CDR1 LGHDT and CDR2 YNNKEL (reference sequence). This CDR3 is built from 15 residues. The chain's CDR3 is CASSQEGSSGNTIYF. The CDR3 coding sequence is TGTGCCAGCAGCCAAGAAGGGAGCTCTGGAAACACCATATATTTT.

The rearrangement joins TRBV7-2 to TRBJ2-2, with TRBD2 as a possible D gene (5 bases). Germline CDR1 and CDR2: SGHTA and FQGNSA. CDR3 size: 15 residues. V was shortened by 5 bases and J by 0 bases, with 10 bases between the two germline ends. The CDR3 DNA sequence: TGTGCCAGCAGCCCAGAACTAGCGAACACCGGGGAGCTGTTTTTT. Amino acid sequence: CASSPELANTGELFF. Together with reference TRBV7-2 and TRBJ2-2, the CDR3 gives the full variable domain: GAGVSQSPSNKVTEKGKDVELRCDPISGHTALYWYRQSLGQGLEFLIYFQGNSAPDKSGLPSDRFSAERTGGSVSTLTIQRTQQEDSAVYLCASSPELANTGELFFGEGSRLTVL.

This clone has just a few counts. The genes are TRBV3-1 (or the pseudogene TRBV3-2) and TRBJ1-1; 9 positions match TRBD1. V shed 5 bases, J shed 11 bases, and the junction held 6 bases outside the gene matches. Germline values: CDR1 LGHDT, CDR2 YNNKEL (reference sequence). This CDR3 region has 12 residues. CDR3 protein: CASSAGQGGAFF. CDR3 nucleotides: TGTGCCAGCAGCGCGGGACAGGGTGGCGCTTTCTTT.

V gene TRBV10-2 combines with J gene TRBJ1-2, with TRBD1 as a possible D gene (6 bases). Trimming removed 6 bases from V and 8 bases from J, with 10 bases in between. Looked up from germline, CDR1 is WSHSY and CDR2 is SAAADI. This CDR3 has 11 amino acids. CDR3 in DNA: TGCGCCAGCAGGGACAGATTCGGCTACACCTTC. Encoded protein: CASRDRFGYTF.

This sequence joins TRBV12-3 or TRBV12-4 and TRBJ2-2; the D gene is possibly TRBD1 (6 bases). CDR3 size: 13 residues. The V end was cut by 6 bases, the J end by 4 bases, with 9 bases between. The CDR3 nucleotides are TGTGCCAGCAGAAGAGGGGGCACCGGGGAGCTGTTTTTT. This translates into CASRRGGTGELFF.

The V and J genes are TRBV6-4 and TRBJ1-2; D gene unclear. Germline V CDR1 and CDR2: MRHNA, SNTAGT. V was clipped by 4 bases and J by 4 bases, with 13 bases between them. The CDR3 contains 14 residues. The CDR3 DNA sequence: TGTGCCAGCAGTGCCTCAGCAGGCTCCTATGGCTACACCTTC. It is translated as CASSASAGSYGYTF.

The CDR3 here is CASSIVGGADSPLHF. The CDR3 nucleotides read TGTGCCAGTAGTATAGTTGGGGGCGCGGATTCACCCCTCCACTTT. The rearrangement joins TRBV19 to TRBJ1-6; maybe TRBD1 (6 bases). Trimming took 1 base from V and 8 from J, leaving 12 bases between them. The CDR3 covers 15 residues. Germline V gives CDR1 LNHDA, CDR2 SQIVND (reference sequence). The whole variable domain, filled in from reference TRBV19 and TRBJ1-6, reads DGGITQSPKYLFRKEGQNVTLSCEQNLNHDAMYWYRQDPGQGLRLIYYSQIVNDFQKGDIAEGYSVSREKKESFPLTVTSAQKNPTAFYLCASSIVGGADSPLHFGNGTRLTVT.

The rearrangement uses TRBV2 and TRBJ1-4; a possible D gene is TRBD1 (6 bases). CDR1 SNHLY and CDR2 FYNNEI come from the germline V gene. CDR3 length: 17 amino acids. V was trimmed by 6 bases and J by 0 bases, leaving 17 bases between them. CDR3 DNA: TGTGCCAGCAGCGTCCCAATGACAGGCGCAACTAATGAAAAACTGTTTTTT. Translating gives CASSVPMTGATNEKLFF.

CDR3 sequence reads: CASSQALQGVLDTQYF. CDR3 nucleotide sequence: TGCGCCAGCAGCCAAGCCCTTCAGGGGGTCTTGGATACGCAGTATTTT. J is TRBJ2-3 and V is TRBV4-1, with TRBD1 identical over 7 bases. This CDR3 is built from 16 residues. Germline loops: CDR1 MGHRA, CDR2 YSYEKL. The V gene end was trimmed by 1 base and the J gene end by 6 bases; junction bases not matched to a gene: 10.

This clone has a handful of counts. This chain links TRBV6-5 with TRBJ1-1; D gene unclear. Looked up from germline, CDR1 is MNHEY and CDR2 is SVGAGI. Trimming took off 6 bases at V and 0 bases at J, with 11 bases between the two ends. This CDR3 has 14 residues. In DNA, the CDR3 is TGTGCCAGCAGAGATCTCGCGCTGAACACTGAAGCTTTCTTT. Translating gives CASRDLALNTEAFF.

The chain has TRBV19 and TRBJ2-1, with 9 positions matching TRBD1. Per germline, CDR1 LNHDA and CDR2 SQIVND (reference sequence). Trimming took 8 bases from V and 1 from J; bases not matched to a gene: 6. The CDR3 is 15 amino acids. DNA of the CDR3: TGTGCCAGTCGGGCCGGGACAGGGTCCTACAATGAGCAGTTCTTC. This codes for CASRAGTGSYNEQFF.

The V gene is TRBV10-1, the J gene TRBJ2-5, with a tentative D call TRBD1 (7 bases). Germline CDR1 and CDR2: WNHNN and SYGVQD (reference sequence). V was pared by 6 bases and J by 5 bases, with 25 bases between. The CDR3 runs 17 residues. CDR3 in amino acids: CASRIDRAGLYRETQYF. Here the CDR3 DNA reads TGCGCCAGCAGGATAGACAGGGCGGGGCTATATAGGGAGACCCAGTACTTC.

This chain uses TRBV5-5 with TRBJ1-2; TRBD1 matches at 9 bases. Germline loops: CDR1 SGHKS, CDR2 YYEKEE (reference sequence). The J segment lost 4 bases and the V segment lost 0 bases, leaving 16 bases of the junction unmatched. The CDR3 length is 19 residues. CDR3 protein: CASSLASLRTGGVGYGYTF. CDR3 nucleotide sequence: TGTGCCAGCAGCTTGGCTTCCCTTAGAACAGGGGGCGTCGGCTATGGCTACACCTTC. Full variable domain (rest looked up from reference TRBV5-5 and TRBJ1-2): DAGVTQSPTHLIKTRGQQVTLRCSPISGHKSVSWYQQVLGQGPQFIFQYYEKEERGRGNFPDRFSARQFPNYSSELNVNALLLGDSALYLCASSLASLRTGGVGYGYTFGSGTRLTVV.

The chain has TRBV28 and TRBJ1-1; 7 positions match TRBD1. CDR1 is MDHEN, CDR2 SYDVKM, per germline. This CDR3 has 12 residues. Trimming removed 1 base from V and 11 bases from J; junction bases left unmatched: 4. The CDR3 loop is CASSLLEGAAFF. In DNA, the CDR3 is TGTGCCAGCAGTTTATTGGAGGGGGCCGCTTTCTTT.

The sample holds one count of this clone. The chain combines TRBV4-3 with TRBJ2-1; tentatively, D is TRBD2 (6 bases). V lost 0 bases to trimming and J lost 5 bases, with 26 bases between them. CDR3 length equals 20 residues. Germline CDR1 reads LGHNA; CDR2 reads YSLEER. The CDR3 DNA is TGCGCCAGCAGCCAAGATCTTGAATTTCTTTTGGGACTCGGGGACAATGAGCAGTTCTTC. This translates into CASSQDLEFLLGLGDNEQFF.

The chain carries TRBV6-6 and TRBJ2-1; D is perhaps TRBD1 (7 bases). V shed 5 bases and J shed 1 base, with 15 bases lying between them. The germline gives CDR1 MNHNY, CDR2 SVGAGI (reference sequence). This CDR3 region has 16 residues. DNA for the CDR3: TGTGCCAGCAGTGCCAAGACAGGGACTTCCTACAATGAGCAGTTCTTC. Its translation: CASSAKTGTSYNEQFF.

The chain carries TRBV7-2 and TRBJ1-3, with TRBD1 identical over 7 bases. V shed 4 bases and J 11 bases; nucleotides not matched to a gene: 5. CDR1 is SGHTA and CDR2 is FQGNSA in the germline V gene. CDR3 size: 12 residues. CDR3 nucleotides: TGTGCCAGCAGCTGGGACAGCCAGCCCATATATTTT. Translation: CASSWDSQPIYF.

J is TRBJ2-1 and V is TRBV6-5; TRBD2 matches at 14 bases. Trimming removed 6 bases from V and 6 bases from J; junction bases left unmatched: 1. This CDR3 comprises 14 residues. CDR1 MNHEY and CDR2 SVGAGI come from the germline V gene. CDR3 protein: CASSGTSGGNEQFF. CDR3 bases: TGTGCCAGCAGCGGGACTAGCGGGGGCAATGAGCAGTTCTTC.

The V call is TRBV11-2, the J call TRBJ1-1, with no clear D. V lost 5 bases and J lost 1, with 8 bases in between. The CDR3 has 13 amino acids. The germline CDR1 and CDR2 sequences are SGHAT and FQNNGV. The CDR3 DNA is TGTGCCAGCAGCGGGTCAGGGAACACTGAAGCTTTCTTT. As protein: CASSGSGNTEAFF.